The rows below give T cell receptor beta chains drawn from one sample of a study of blood T cell repertoires in COVID-19. Method: immunoSEQ multiplex PCR; TCRdb's copy keeps in-frame clones and lacks some. The sample holds tens of thousands of clones; 84% are singletons and the top ten take 6% to 9%. Sequenced material: peripheral blood. Receptors were obtained from a human donor in a cohort sampled during active COVID-19. The CDR3 runs from the conserved cysteine through the conserved F or W. A D gene is named only where the DNA matches it firmly. Where a row states a size, it is once, few, many or the class of an expanded clone; other rows omit it.

len: 15
abundance: -
j_gene: TRBJ1-3
d_gene: -
v_gene: TRBV5-8
CDR3nt: TGTGCCAGCAGCTTGAACAGAGACTCGGGAAAGACCATATATTTT
CDR3aa: CASSLNRDSGKTIYF

len: 17
abundance: -
j_gene: TRBJ1-5
d_gene: -
v_gene: TRBV5-5
CDR3nt: TGTGCCAGCAGCTTCCCCTTACAGATTATGAGCAATCAGCCCCAGCATTTT
CDR3aa: CASSFPLQIMSNQPQHF

len: 14
abundance: -
j_gene: TRBJ2-2
d_gene: -
v_gene: TRBV19
CDR3nt: TGTGCCAGTAGTTCCCCAGGGGACACCGGGAAGCTGTTTTTT
CDR3aa: CASSSPGDTGKLFF

len: 11
abundance: -
j_gene: TRBJ1-2
d_gene: -
v_gene: TRBV12-3/TRBV12-4
CDR3nt: TGTGCCAGCAGCAACCTACATGGCTACACCTTC
CDR3aa: CASSNLHGYTF

len: 15
abundance: once
j_gene: TRBJ1-1
d_gene: TRBD1
v_gene: TRBV18
CDR3nt: TGTGCCAGCTCACCAGCGGGACAGGGTGGTACTGAAGCTTTCTTT
CDR3aa: CASSPAGQGGTEAFF

len: 13
abundance: many
j_gene: TRBJ2-1
d_gene: -
v_gene: TRBV5-1
CDR3nt: TGCGCCAGCAGCTTGGTGACGGGAGCTGAGCAGTTCTTC
CDR3aa: CASSLVTGAEQFF

len: 14
abundance: -
j_gene: TRBJ2-2
d_gene: TRBD1
v_gene: TRBV19
CDR3nt: TGTGCCAGCAGGGGGACAGGGATAACCGGGGAGCTGTTTTTT
CDR3aa: CASRGTGITGELFF

len: 16
abundance: -
j_gene: TRBJ2-1
d_gene: TRBD2
v_gene: TRBV6-6
CDR3nt: TGTGCCAGCAGTTACTCCGGCGGGAGATACTACAATGAGCAGTTCTTC
CDR3aa: CASSYSGGRYYNEQFF

len: 13
abundance: once
j_gene: TRBJ1-2
d_gene: TRBD1
v_gene: TRBV9
CDR3nt: TGTGCCAGCAGGGGTACAGGGGCAGGCGGCTACACCTTC
CDR3aa: CASRGTGAGGYTF

len: 14
abundance: -
j_gene: TRBJ1-1
d_gene: -
v_gene: TRBV14
CDR3nt: TGTGCCAGCAGCCAGGTCAGGACAAACACTGAAGCTTTCTTT
CDR3aa: CASSQVRTNTEAFF

len: 19
abundance: -
j_gene: TRBJ2-1
d_gene: TRBD2
v_gene: TRBV4-3
CDR3nt: TGCGCCAGCAGCCAAGAGGAATCAGTTTCGGCGGGAGAGTTAGACGAGCAGTTCTTC
CDR3aa: CASSQEESVSAGELDEQFF

len: 16
abundance: -
j_gene: TRBJ2-7
d_gene: TRBD2
v_gene: TRBV11-1
CDR3nt: TGTGCCAGCAGCCCGATGGGGGGGAAATTAAACTACGAGCAGTACTTC
CDR3aa: CASSPMGGKLNYEQYF

len: 14
abundance: -
j_gene: TRBJ2-1
d_gene: TRBD1
v_gene: TRBV11-3
CDR3nt: TGTGCCAGCAGCCTCCGGGACAGCCTAAATGAGCAGTTCTTC
CDR3aa: CASSLRDSLNEQFF

len: 15
abundance: -
j_gene: TRBJ2-3
d_gene: -
v_gene: TRBV6-4
CDR3nt: TGTGCCAGCAGTGAGGGGAACCGGGAGACAGATACGCAGTATTTT
CDR3aa: CASSEGNRETDTQYF

len: 14
abundance: -
j_gene: TRBJ2-7
d_gene: TRBD1
v_gene: TRBV6-5
CDR3nt: TGTGCCAGCAGCCGCTCGGCGACAGGGCCCGAGCAGTACTTC
CDR3aa: CASSRSATGPEQYF

len: 18
abundance: -
j_gene: TRBJ2-2
d_gene: TRBD2
v_gene: TRBV5-4
CDR3nt: TGTGCCAGCAGTTACCTACTGCAGGCTAGCGGGAACACCGGGGAGCTGTTTTTT
CDR3aa: CASSYLLQASGNTGELFF

len: 13
abundance: -
j_gene: TRBJ2-1
d_gene: -
v_gene: TRBV19
CDR3nt: TGTGCCAGTAGTATAGGGGGAGAGAAGCAGCAGTTCTTC
CDR3aa: CASSIGGEKQQFF

len: 13
abundance: large
j_gene: TRBJ2-1
d_gene: -
v_gene: TRBV9
CDR3nt: TGTGCCAGCAGCGTAGCTACGAGCAATGAGCAGTTCTTC
CDR3aa: CASSVATSNEQFF

len: 14
abundance: -
j_gene: TRBJ1-3
d_gene: -
v_gene: TRBV10-3
CDR3nt: TGTGCCATCAGTGAGTCTACAGGGAGAAACACCATATATTTT
CDR3aa: CAISESTGRNTIYF

len: 14
abundance: -
j_gene: TRBJ2-5
d_gene: TRBD2
v_gene: TRBV30
CDR3nt: TGTGCCTGGAGTGGCGGGAGGGCCCAAGAGACCCAGTACTTC
CDR3aa: CAWSGGRAQETQYF

len: 15
abundance: -
j_gene: TRBJ2-7
d_gene: TRBD1
v_gene: TRBV7-9
CDR3nt: TGTGCCAGCAGCTTAGGTTACGACAGGGGGAACGAGCAGTACTTC
CDR3aa: CASSLGYDRGNEQYF

len: 11
abundance: -
j_gene: TRBJ1-1
d_gene: -
v_gene: TRBV10-1
CDR3nt: TGCGCCAGTCACAGGGTCACTGAAGCTTTCTTT
CDR3aa: CASHRVTEAFF